Below are 15 T cell receptor beta chains sequenced from a single sample in a study of blood T cell repertoires in COVID-19. The protocol was immunoSEQ multiplex PCR, while the TCRdb copy is restricted to in-frame clones and leaves out a portion. The table shows almost 250,000 clones, with about 83% occurring only once. What was sequenced was peripheral blood. Receptors originate from a woman aged 80 or over with COVID-19, enrolled during active disease.

The chain recombines TRBV6-4 with TRBJ2-1; 8 bases align to TRBD2. Trimming cost V 5 bases and J 8 bases; bases outside gene matches: 8. The CDR3 consists of 14 residues. The germline gives CDR1 MRHNA, CDR2 SNTAGT. The DNA for the CDR3 is TGTGCCAGCAGTCCCGGGACTAGTAAACATGAGCAGTTCTTC. It is translated as CASSPGTSKHEQFF.

The chain joins TRBV18 to TRBJ2-5; a possible D gene is TRBD2 (6 bases). Trimming left V 5 bases short and J 4 bases short, with 17 bases between. The germline CDR1 and CDR2 sequences are KGHSH and LQKENI. The CDR3 consists of 15 residues. CDR3 bases: TGTGCCAGCTCATTGGGGGGAGTCGTGGCAGAGACCCAGTACTTC. It translates to CASSLGGVVAETQYF.

CDR3 coding DNA: TGTGCCAGCAGTTTACCCCTGATGAGGGAGCAGTACGTC. Its translation is CASSLPLMREQYV. This chain connects TRBV27 to TRBJ2-7; no clear D. Between the trimmed V and J ends, which lost 2 bases and 7 bases, there was a span of 12 bases. From germline, CDR1 is MNHEY and CDR2 SMNVEV (reference sequence). The CDR3 runs to 13 residues.

The chain has TRBV9 and TRBJ2-1, with 11 nucleotides matching TRBD2. Germline V gene lookup returns CDR1 SGDLS and CDR2 YYNGEE. The CDR3 is made up of 18 amino acids. V lost 0 bases to trimming and J lost 7 bases; unmatched junction nucleotides: 12. For the CDR3, the DNA is TGTGCCAGCAGCGTAGGGTTAGCGGGGGGGCCAGCGGTAAATGAGCAGTTCTTC. This translates into CASSVGLAGGPAVNEQFF.

V usage is TRBV19 and J usage is TRBJ2-5; 9 bases are shared with TRBD1. The germline gives CDR1 LNHDA, CDR2 SQIVND (reference sequence). The J segment lost 2 bases and the V segment lost 7 bases, leaving 8 bases of the junction unmatched. CDR3 size: 15 residues. The CDR3 reads CASNSGTGTQETQYF. CDR3 in DNA: TGTGCCAGTAATTCCGGGACAGGGACGCAAGAGACCCAGTACTTC.

This chain joins TRBV28 and TRBJ1-1; 9 bases line up with TRBD1. Trimming cost V 5 bases and J 2 bases; bases outside gene matches: 15. CDR3 length equals 18 residues. Looked up from germline, CDR1 is MDHEN and CDR2 is SYDVKM. As DNA, the CDR3 is TGTGCCAGCAGTGCCCCAGGGACAGGGAAACGGTCTAACACTGAAGCTTTCTTT. It translates to CASSAPGTGKRSNTEAFF.

The chain combines TRBV10-3 with TRBJ1-2, with no clear D. Germline CDR1 and CDR2: ENHRY and SYGVKD. This CDR3 region has 14 residues. V was pared by 7 bases and J by 0 bases, with 12 bases between. The CDR3 protein is CAITRHPANYGYTF. The CDR3 DNA follows: TGTGCCATCACCCGACATCCGGCTAACTATGGCTACACCTTC.

A remark on this clone: The same CDR3 can be traced to other DNA sequences in this sample. V and J are TRBV7-9 and TRBJ1-5; no reliable D call. The CDR3 has 13 amino acids. Per the germline V gene, CDR1 is SEHNR and CDR2 is FQNEAQ (reference sequence). Deletions cut 5 bases from V and 0 bases from J, with 5 bases between. Here the CDR3 reads CASSPYSNQPQHF. The CDR3 DNA reads as TGTGCCAGCAGCCCTTATAGCAATCAGCCCCAGCATTTT. Full variable domain (remainder filled in from reference TRBV7-9 and TRBJ1-5): DTGVSQNPRHKITKRGQNVTFRCDPISEHNRLYWYRQTLGQGPEFLTYFQNEAQLEKSRLLSDRFSAERPKGSFSTLEIQRTEQGDSAMYLCASSPYSNQPQHFGDGTRLSIL.

The V and J genes are TRBV6-5 and TRBJ1-1, with D perhaps TRBD1 (5 bases). Germline CDR1 is MNHEY and CDR2 is SVGAGI. Trimming left V 2 bases short and J 3 bases short, with 10 bases between. The CDR3 runs 14 residues. The chain's CDR3 is CASSYRGRDTEAFF. Written as DNA, the CDR3 is TGTGCCAGCAGTTACAGGGGTAGGGACACTGAAGCTTTCTTT.

The CDR3 DNA reads as TGTGCCAGCAGGGTCAGATTAACTAATGAAAAACTGTTTTTT. This sequence encodes CASRVRLTNEKLFF. The V call is TRBV2, the J call TRBJ1-4; D gene uncertain. There are 14 residues in the CDR3. Germline V gene sequence: CDR1 SNHLY, CDR2 FYNNEI. V was trimmed by 6 bases and J by 1 base, leaving 9 bases between them.

The rearrangement uses TRBV29-1 and TRBJ2-5; TRBD1 matches 8 bases. Germline-derived CDR1 and CDR2 are SQVTM and ANQGSEA. The length of the CDR3 is 14 residues. The CDR3 protein is CSGGQDVASETQYF. CDR3 DNA: TGCAGTGGGGGACAGGACGTCGCTTCAGAGACCCAGTACTTC.

The genes are TRBV7-9 and TRBJ2-5; D is perhaps TRBD2 (6 bases). V lost 4 bases and J lost 3, with 18 bases in between. CDR1 is SEHNR and CDR2 is FQNEAQ in the germline V gene (reference sequence). The CDR3 contains 16 residues. The CDR3 protein is CASSSPYGGVKETQYF. In DNA, the CDR3 is TGTGCCAGCAGCTCCCCTTACGGGGGAGTCAAAGAGACCCAGTACTTC. The full variable domain, its missing parts supplied by reference TRBV7-9 and TRBJ2-5, is DTGVSQNPRHKITKRGQNVTFRCDPISEHNRLYWYRQTLGQGPEFLTYFQNEAQLEKSRLLSDRFSAERPKGSFSTLEIQRTEQGDSAMYLCASSSPYGGVKETQYFGPGTRLLVL.

The chain employs TRBV5-4 and TRBJ1-1; TRBD1 matches 7 bases. Trimming at V came to 2 bases and at J to 1 base, leaving 8 bases not matched to a gene. Per the germline V gene, CDR1 is SGHNT and CDR2 is YYREEE (reference sequence). The CDR3 extends over 16 amino acids. The CDR3 reads CASSFAYRGSNTEAFF. The CDR3 nucleotides read TGTGCCAGCAGCTTTGCTTACAGGGGATCGAACACTGAAGCTTTCTTT.

The chain's CDR3 is CASSIVRGASGNTIYF. In DNA form, the CDR3 reads TGTGCCAGCAGCATCGTCAGGGGGGCCTCTGGAAACACCATATATTTT. The genes are TRBV27 and TRBJ1-3; the match to TRBD1 covers 7 bases. The CDR3 spans 16 residues. Trimming cost V 6 bases and J 0 bases; bases outside gene matches: 8. Germline V gene sequence: CDR1 MNHEY, CDR2 SMNVEV (reference sequence).

V usage is TRBV28 and J usage is TRBJ1-6; TRBD1 aligns across 7 bases. The CDR3 totals 16 residues. CDR1 and CDR2 from the germline V gene are MDHEN and SYDVKM. The V segment lost 5 bases and the J segment 7 bases; nucleotides outside the gene matches: 11. The CDR3: CASSPPRPGGNSPLHF. DNA for the CDR3: TGTGCCAGCAGTCCACCCCGGCCAGGGGGGAATTCACCCCTCCACTTT.